The T cell receptor (beta chain) described here comes from a study of cytomegalovirus exposure and HLA in healthy donors. With 60 Vbeta and 13 Jbeta primers, the PCR was carried out. Some clones are missing from TCRdb's copy, which holds only in-frame ones; the method was immunoSEQ multiplex PCR. The repertoire includes about 140,000 clones, around 80% of them detected once, and about 6.8% sits in the top ten. V lost 4 bases, J lost 6 bases, and 12 bases stayed unmatched. Germline V lookup: CDR1 SGHRS, CDR2 YFSETQ. The CDR3 spans 15 residues. V usage is TRBV5-1 and J usage is TRBJ1-1; TRBD1 aligns across 7 bases. The TCR was taken from a man aged 35 to 55 in good health and CMV-seropositive. Sequenced: PBMCs. In DNA, the CDR3 is TGCGCCAGCAGCCTCCAACAGGGGCCGATATCTGAAGCTTTCTTT. Translating gives CASSLQQGPISEAFF.